What follows are 7 T cell receptor beta chains derived from one specimen sequenced in a study of cytomegalovirus exposure and HLA in healthy donors. The study ran its PCR with 60 Vbeta and 13 Jbeta primers. Sequencing was performed with immunoSEQ multiplex PCR; in TCRdb, only in-frame clones are kept and a portion is missing. This sample yields approximately 170,000 clones, of which about 72% are seen a single time; less than 1.6% belongs to the top ten. Sequenced material: PBMCs. The receptor set was obtained from a girl between 5 and 17 years old in good health and CMV-seronegative.

The chain combines TRBV2 with TRBJ1-4, with D possibly TRBD1 on 5 matching bases. Trimming cost V 5 bases and J 7 bases, with 8 bases left between them. This CDR3 comprises 12 residues. Germline-derived CDR1 and CDR2 are SNHLY and FYNNEI. The CDR3 DNA follows: TGTGCCAGCAGTCCGGGGGGTGAAAAACTGTTTTTT. Its translation: CASSPGGEKLFF. The full variable domain, completed using reference TRBV2 and TRBJ1-4, is EPEVTQTPSHQVTQMGQEVILRCVPISNHLYFYWYRQILGQKVEFLVSFYNNEISEKSEIFDDQFSVERPDGSNFTLKIRSTKLEDSAMYFCASSPGGEKLFFGSGTQLSVL.

The rearrangement links TRBV18 to TRBJ1-1, with 8 bases fitting TRBD1. The germline CDR1 and CDR2 sequences are KGHSH and LQKENI. This CDR3 has 13 amino acids. J lost 3 bases, V lost 6 bases, and 3 bases had no gene match. The CDR3 DNA sequence: TGTGCCAGCTCGCAACAGGGGGACACTGAAGCTTTCTTT. Protein sequence: CASSQQGDTEAFF.

V and J are TRBV7-9 and TRBJ2-5, with D possibly being TRBD2 (6 bases). The germline gives CDR1 SEHNR, CDR2 FQNEAQ (reference sequence). V was pared by 7 bases and J by 3 bases, with 15 bases between. This CDR3 contains 14 residues. The CDR3 bases are TGTGCCAGCACGGACTTGGGGGGTAAAGAGACCCAGTACTTC. Its protein is CASTDLGGKETQYF.

CDR3 sequence reads: CASSQGQGFQETQYF. The DNA for the CDR3 is TGTGCCAGCAGCCAGGGACAGGGCTTTCAAGAGACCCAGTACTTC. The gene calls are TRBV7-6 and TRBJ2-5, with 9 bases fitting TRBD1. CDR3 length: 15 residues. CDR1 SGHVS and CDR2 FNYEAQ come from the germline V gene. J gave up 2 bases and V 5 bases, and 6 bases lay outside the gene matches.

The chain is built from TRBV4-2 and TRBJ2-7, with 10 bases lining up with TRBD2. The CDR3 covers 16 residues. From germline, CDR1 is LGHNA and CDR2 YNFKEQ. J gave up 2 bases and V 0 bases, and 4 bases lay outside the gene matches. CDR3 in DNA: TGTGCCAGCAGCCAAGATATCGGACTAGCGGCCTACGAGCAGTACTTC. As protein: CASSQDIGLAAYEQYF.

The chain is built from TRBV7-2 and TRBJ2-3, with D maybe TRBD2 (7 bases). This CDR3 spans 16 amino acids. Trimming removed 1 base at V and 5 bases at J, with 16 bases between. CDR1 and CDR2 from the germline V gene are SGHTA and FQGNSA. Here the CDR3 reads CASSLVPGGSGDTQYF. Written as DNA, the CDR3 is TGTGCCAGCAGCTTAGTCCCGGGGGGCTCCGGAGATACGCAGTATTTT.

The genes are TRBV18 and TRBJ1-3, with 7 bases matching TRBD1. Trimming took 2 bases from V and 3 from J; bases not matched to a gene: 4. CDR1 and CDR2 from the germline V gene are KGHSH and LQKENI. The CDR3 is 15 amino acids. The CDR3 region has the DNA TGTGCCAGCTCACCAAGGGACAGAGGTGGAAACACCATATATTTT. It codes for CASSPRDRGGNTIYF.